The rows below give T cell receptor beta chains drawn from one sample of a study of cytomegalovirus exposure and HLA in healthy donors. Here immunoSEQ multiplex PCR was the method, and the copy in TCRdb shows in-frame clones only, minus some. The sample holds approximately 120,000 clones, 85% to 90% seen once. Sequenced material: PBMCs. The receptors were gathered from a woman aged 18-35 years in good health and CMV-seronegative. Each CDR3 is given with its conserved first and last residue. Fields, in order: V gene, clone size, D gene, J gene, CDR3 protein, CDR3 DNA. A D gene is named only where the DNA matches it firmly. Size values are once, few and many counts, or a class for expanded clones, and some rows have none.

TRBV18	once	-	TRBJ2-5	CASSSGQQETQYF	TGTGCCAGCTCATCAGGACAGCAAGAGACCCAGTACTTC
TRBV27	-	TRBD1	TRBJ1-1	CASSQQGANTEAFF	TGTGCCAGCAGTCAACAGGGGGCCAACACTGAAGCTTTCTTT
TRBV6-5	-	TRBD1	TRBJ1-2	CASSPYRGENYGYTF	TGTGCCAGCAGTCCGTACAGGGGTGAGAACTATGGCTACACCTTC
TRBV7-8	-	-	TRBJ1-5	CASSLQEDQPQHF	TGTGCCAGCAGCCTACAAGAGGATCAGCCCCAGCATTTT
TRBV30	-	-	TRBJ1-3	CAWSYSGNTIYF	TGTGCCTGGAGTTACTCTGGAAACACCATATATTTT
TRBV12-5	-	-	TRBJ1-5	CASGLEADQPQHF	TGTGCTAGTGGTTTAGAGGCAGATCAGCCCCAGCATTTT
TRBV30	few	-	TRBJ1-2	CAWSPRGDYGYTF	TGTGCCTGGTCCCCCAGGGGAGACTATGGCTACACCTTC
TRBV6-5	-	TRBD2	TRBJ2-3	CASSFLAGGGGTQYF	TGTGCCAGCAGTTTTCTAGCGGGGGGCGGAGGTACGCAGTATTTT
TRBV5-1	-	-	TRBJ1-2	CASSPGGNYGYTF	TGCGCCAGCAGCCCGGGGGGAAACTATGGCTACACCTTC
TRBV6-1	-	TRBD2	TRBJ2-1	CASRRLAGQLNEQFF	TGTGCCAGCAGAAGACTAGCGGGCCAACTCAATGAGCAGTTCTTC
TRBV10-3	-	TRBD2	TRBJ2-5	CAISDSGTQKETQYF	TGTGCCATCAGTGATAGCGGGACCCAGAAAGAGACCCAGTACTTC
TRBV28	few	-	TRBJ2-7	CASSTLGHRPYEQYF	TGTGCCAGCAGTACCCTGGGACACCGGCCCTACGAGCAGTACTTC
TRBV7-2	-	-	TRBJ2-5	CASTVGGVQETQYF	TGTGCCAGCACCGTAGGGGGGGTCCAAGAGACCCAGTACTTC
TRBV5-1	-	TRBD1	TRBJ1-1	CASSLKGQGSTEAFF	TGCGCCAGCAGCTTAAAGGGACAGGGGTCCACTGAAGCTTTCTTT
TRBV6-5	-	-	TRBJ1-6	CASTPGSHNSPLHF	TGTGCCAGCACCCCCGGGTCGCATAATTCACCCCTCCACTTT
TRBV7-6	once	-	TRBJ2-2	CASSPGYTGELFF	TGTGCCAGCAGCCCAGGTTACACCGGGGAGCTGTTTTTT
TRBV11-2	once	TRBD2	TRBJ2-7	CASSFTSGTYEQYF	TGTGCCAGCAGCTTTACTAGCGGAACCTACGAGCAGTACTTC
TRBV30	-	-	TRBJ1-5	CAWSRGRDQPQHF	TGTGCCTGGAGTAGAGGGAGAGATCAGCCCCAGCATTTT
TRBV2	-	TRBD2	TRBJ2-1	CASKTSGRGYEQFF	TGTGCCAGCAAGACTAGCGGGAGAGGCTATGAGCAGTTCTTC
TRBV7-8	-	TRBD1	TRBJ1-2	CASSPSDRVEGYTF	TGTGCCAGCAGCCCATCGGACAGGGTCGAAGGCTACACCTTC
TRBV25-1	-	-	TRBJ2-7	CASRADGRQTYEQYF	TGTGCCAGCAGGGCCGATGGGCGACAGACCTACGAGCAGTACTTC
TRBV6-5	-	TRBD1	TRBJ2-7	CASSPGTGGKYEQYF	TGTGCCAGCAGTCCCGGGACAGGGGGCAAATACGAGCAGTACTTC
TRBV28	few	-	TRBJ1-5	CASIRGAQPQHF	TGTGCCAGCATTCGGGGGGCCCAGCCCCAGCATTTT
TRBV30	-	TRBD1	TRBJ2-3	CAWSVWGTGEDTQYF	TGTGCCTGGAGTGTATGGGGGACAGGGGAAGATACGCAGTATTTT
TRBV2	-	TRBD1	TRBJ1-1	CASSGQGESRQSEAFF	TGTGCCAGCAGCGGACAGGGGGAAAGCCGACAGTCTGAAGCTTTCTTT
TRBV2	-	-	TRBJ2-2	CASSQTGVMNTGELFF	TGTGCCAGCAGTCAAACCGGGGTCATGAACACCGGGGAGCTGTTTTTT
TRBV5-1	-	-	TRBJ2-1	CASSFESGAGPSAEQFF	TGCGCCAGCAGCTTCGAATCTGGGGCGGGACCCTCCGCGGAGCAGTTCTTC
TRBV7-2	few	TRBD1	TRBJ1-6	CASSSTGAPSPLHF	TGTGCCAGCAGCTCAACAGGGGCCCCTTCACCCCTCCACTTT
TRBV28	-	-	TRBJ1-2	CASRDTGGALGYTF	TGTGCCAGCAGAGATACGGGGGGCGCTTTAGGCTACACCTTC
TRBV6-1	-	TRBD2	TRBJ2-3	CASSEAFSGGRTDTQYF	TGTGCCAGCAGTGAAGCGTTTAGCGGGGGACGCACAGATACGCAGTATTTT
TRBV7-2	-	-	TRBJ1-1	CASSEDIGSEAFF	TGTGCCAGCAGCGAGGACATTGGCAGTGAAGCTTTCTTT
TRBV18	-	TRBD2	TRBJ2-3	CASSPPAGGPADTQYF	TGTGCCAGCTCACCACCGGCGGGGGGGCCCGCAGATACGCAGTATTTT
TRBV15	-	TRBD1	TRBJ2-7	CATSPQQGSTYEQYF	TGTGCCACCAGCCCACAACAGGGGTCCACCTACGAGCAGTACTTC
TRBV7-6	-	TRBD2	TRBJ2-1	CASSLNGQLAGEIYNEQFF	TGTGCCAGCAGCTTAAATGGGCAGCTAGCGGGGGAAATTTACAATGAGCAGTTCTTC
TRBV29-1	-	TRBD1	TRBJ2-7	CSVEDGGTGGRYEQYF	TGCAGCGTTGAAGATGGGGGGACAGGGGGCCGCTACGAGCAGTACTTC
TRBV27	-	-	TRBJ2-1	CASSYQNYNEQFF	TGTGCCAGCAGTTACCAGAATTACAATGAGCAGTTCTTC
TRBV6-6	once	TRBD1	TRBJ1-1	CASIPSQGENTEAFF	TGTGCCAGCATACCATCTCAGGGGGAGAACACTGAAGCTTTCTTT
TRBV5-1	-	-	TRBJ2-1	CASSRGSGDYLWNEQFF	TGCGCCAGCAGCAGAGGCTCCGGTGACTACCTTTGGAATGAGCAGTTCTTC
TRBV5-1	-	-	TRBJ2-1	CASSLEGGLVGEQFF	TGCGCCAGCAGTTTGGAGGGCGGGCTGGTTGGAGAGCAGTTCTTC
TRBV5-5	-	TRBD2	TRBJ2-3	CASSWGLAGVGNTDTQYF	TGTGCCAGCAGCTGGGGACTAGCGGGTGTCGGGAACACAGATACGCAGTATTTT
TRBV6-1	-	TRBD2	TRBJ2-3	CASSQRGVGDTQYF	TGTGCCAGCAGCCAGCGGGGGGTGGGAGATACGCAGTATTTT
TRBV19	-	-	TRBJ1-5	CASSGGSHQPQHF	TGTGCCAGTAGTGGCGGCAGTCATCAGCCCCAGCATTTT
TRBV9	-	TRBD1	TRBJ2-6	CASSGGTGGFSGANVLTF	TGTGCCAGCAGCGGAGGAACAGGGGGTTTCTCTGGGGCCAACGTCCTGACTTTC
TRBV28	-	TRBD1	TRBJ1-6	CASSWTGEGSPLHF	TGTGCCAGCAGTTGGACAGGGGAGGGTTCACCCCTCCACTTT